The rows below give T cell receptor beta chains drawn from one sample of a study of blood T cell repertoires in COVID-19. Sequenced by immunoSEQ multiplex PCR; TCRdb stores in-frame clones only, minus some. The sample records 100,000 to 150,000 clones, 81% being singletons. The sample consisted of peripheral blood. These receptors all come from a woman aged 50 to 60 with acute or convalescent COVID-19. Both conserved end residues are part of each CDR3. D genes are given only for firm matches. Not every row has a clone size; where given, it reads once, few, many or a size class.

TRBV7-2,TRBJ1-4,few,.,CASSSRGVWEKLFF,TGTGCCAGCAGCTCCCGGGGGGTATGGGAAAAACTGTTTTTT
TRBV5-4,TRBJ2-3,medium-sized,TRBD1,CASSLTGGPDTQYF,TGTGCCAGCAGCCTGACAGGGGGCCCAGATACGCAGTATTTT
TRBV7-9,TRBJ2-5,few,.,CASSLSRGKETQYF,TGTGCCAGCAGCTTATCCCGCGGCAAAGAGACCCAGTACTTC
TRBV15,TRBJ2-2,few,TRBD2,CATSRGGLAGNTGELFF,TGTGCCACCAGCAGGGGGGGACTAGCGGGCAACACCGGGGAGCTGTTTTTT
TRBV29-1,TRBJ2-1,.,TRBD2,CSASGRAGEQFF,TGCAGCGCCAGCGGGAGAGCTGGTGAGCAGTTCTTC
TRBV19,TRBJ1-6,.,TRBD1,CASSMGTGAVSSPLHF,TGTGCCAGTAGTATGGGGACAGGGGCCGTGAGTTCACCCCTCCACTTT
TRBV3-1/TRBV3-2,TRBJ2-5,.,TRBD2,CASSQGGGTEETQYF,TGTGCCAGCAGCCAAGGGGGGGGGACCGAAGAGACCCAGTACTTC
TRBV11-3,TRBJ1-2,few,.,CASSVQGEELTF,TGTGCCAGCAGTGTACAGGGCGAAGAGCTCACCTTC
TRBV18,TRBJ1-6,.,.,CASSQDSSGSPLHF,TGTGCCAGCTCACAGGACAGTTCAGGTTCACCCCTCCACTTT
TRBV7-6,TRBJ2-3,once,TRBD2,CASSLGAGGPGTDTQYF,TGTGCCAGCAGCTTAGGGGCGGGAGGGCCAGGCACAGATACGCAGTATTTT
TRBV3-1/TRBV3-2,TRBJ1-5,.,.,CASSLLAGPNQPQHF,TGTGCCAGCAGCCTCCTCGCTGGGCCCAATCAGCCCCAGCATTTT
TRBV30,TRBJ1-1,.,.,CAWSVLYRNTEAFF,TGTGCCTGGAGTGTACTGTACAGAAACACTGAAGCTTTCTTT
TRBV6-5,TRBJ2-1,few,.,CASSDGREIEQFF,TGTGCCAGCAGCGACGGGCGGGAAATTGAGCAGTTCTTC
TRBV27,TRBJ1-5,.,TRBD1,CASRATGKGHQPQHF,TGTGCCAGCAGAGCGACAGGGAAAGGGCATCAGCCCCAGCATTTT
TRBV10-3,TRBJ1-5,.,.,CAISESGIPQNQPQHF,TGTGCCATCAGTGAGTCCGGGATCCCCCAAAATCAGCCCCAGCATTTT
TRBV6-6,TRBJ1-5,.,.,CASTPGGRGKNQPQHF,TGTGCCAGCACCCCGGGGGGGCGCGGTAAGAATCAGCCCCAGCATTTT
TRBV29-1,TRBJ2-3,.,TRBD2,CSVGLAGVGDTQYF,TGCAGCGTCGGACTAGCGGGAGTAGGAGATACGCAGTATTTT
TRBV5-1,TRBJ2-7,.,TRBD2,CASSFSTGLAYEQYF,TGCGCCAGCAGCTTCTCTACCGGACTAGCCTACGAGCAGTACTTC
TRBV3-1/TRBV3-2,TRBJ1-5,.,.,CASSQGEGRYNQPQHF,TGTGCCAGCAGCCAAGGGGAGGGCAGGTACAATCAGCCCCAGCATTTT
TRBV5-5,TRBJ1-4,few,.,CASSPSGLNEKLFF,TGTGCCAGCAGCCCAAGCGGGCTTAATGAAAAACTGTTTTTT
TRBV2,TRBJ1-1,once,.,CASRTWTEAFF,TGTGCCAGCAGGACTTGGACTGAAGCTTTCTTT
TRBV27,TRBJ1-6,.,.,CASSLRQVNSPLHF,TGTGCCAGCAGTTTAAGACAAGTTAATTCACCCCTCCACTTT
TRBV4-2,TRBJ2-3,once,TRBD2,CASSQVGLAGGIPDTQYF,TGTGCCAGCAGCCAAGTGGGACTAGCGGGAGGGATCCCAGATACGCAGTATTTT
TRBV5-4,TRBJ1-2,few,TRBD1,CATKAGGGYTF,TGTGCCACCAAGGCAGGGGGAGGCTACACCTTC
TRBV3-1/TRBV3-2,TRBJ2-3,.,.,CASSQERADTQYF,TGTGCCAGCAGCCAAGAACGGGCAGATACGCAGTATTTT
TRBV6-1,TRBJ1-6,.,TRBD1,CASSESEGAGSPLHF,TGTGCCAGCAGTGAAAGCGAGGGGGCAGGTTCACCCCTCCACTTT
TRBV9,TRBJ1-2,.,TRBD1,CASSVGDRNYGYTF,TGTGCCAGCAGCGTAGGGGACAGAAACTATGGCTACACCTTC
TRBV10-1,TRBJ2-1,.,TRBD1,CASSPGTENNEQFF,TGCGCCAGCAGCCCCGGGACAGAAAACAATGAGCAGTTCTTC
TRBV25-1,TRBJ2-1,.,.,CASSRQERRNEQFF,TGTGCCAGCAGTCGACAGGAGCGGAGGAATGAGCAGTTCTTC
TRBV7-2,TRBJ1-4,.,TRBD1,CASSWGTGVEKLFF,TGTGCCAGCAGCTGGGGGACAGGGGTCGAAAAACTGTTTTTT
TRBV6-5,TRBJ1-1,.,.,CASERVWRGNTEAFF,TGTGCCAGCGAAAGGGTCTGGAGGGGGAACACTGAAGCTTTCTTT
TRBV9,TRBJ1-6,.,.,CASSASRQYSYNSPLHF,TGTGCCAGCAGCGCCTCGCGGCAGTACTCCTATAATTCACCCCTCCACTTT
TRBV7-9,TRBJ1-2,.,.,CASSLEGVYGYTF,TGTGCCAGCAGCTTAGAAGGAGTCTATGGCTACACCTTC
TRBV18,TRBJ1-1,.,TRBD1,CASSPGTGGLEAFF,TGTGCCAGCTCACCCGGGACAGGGGGCCTAGAAGCTTTCTTT
TRBV7-9,TRBJ2-7,.,TRBD2,CASSLVGLANEQYF,TGTGCCAGCAGCTTAGTAGGACTAGCGAACGAGCAGTACTTC
TRBV19,TRBJ2-2,.,.,CASSRQADTVGELFF,TGTGCCAGTAGCCGACAGGCCGACACGGTCGGGGAGCTGTTTTTT
TRBV18,TRBJ2-7,once,.,CASSPALTYEQYF,TGTGCCAGCTCACCGGCCCTGACCTACGAGCAGTACTTC
TRBV30,TRBJ1-6,.,.,CAWSVEIESSPLHF,TGTGCCTGGAGTGTAGAGATTGAGAGCTCACCCCTCCACTTT
TRBV6-5,TRBJ1-6,few,TRBD1,CASSTRDRNSPLHF,TGTGCCAGCAGCACCCGGGACAGGAATTCACCCCTCCACTTT
TRBV2,TRBJ1-4,.,.,CASTPEAQRNEKLFF,TGTGCCAGCACACCCGAAGCCCAGCGGAATGAAAAACTGTTTTTT
TRBV25-1,TRBJ2-5,.,TRBD2,CASSESNSGGAIETQYF,TGTGCCAGCAGTGAATCGAATAGCGGGGGGGCGATCGAGACCCAGTACTTC
TRBV18,TRBJ2-1,.,.,CASSPDTSYNEQFF,TGTGCCAGCTCACCAGATACATCCTACAATGAGCAGTTCTTC
TRBV5-1,TRBJ2-7,.,TRBD1,CASSLNTGGYEQYF,TGCGCCAGCAGCTTGAACACAGGGGGCTACGAGCAGTACTTC
TRBV19,TRBJ1-2,.,TRBD1,CASSGGGAFWSGYTF,TGTGCCAGTAGTGGAGGGGGCGCTTTTTGGAGTGGCTACACCTTC
TRBV28,TRBJ2-1,.,.,CASSVQARPWEQFF,TGTGCCAGCAGTGTCCAGGCCCGGCCGTGGGAGCAGTTCTTC
TRBV6-5,TRBJ2-2,.,TRBD2,CASRTGGTGELFF,TGTGCCAGCAGAACGGGGGGGACCGGGGAGCTGTTTTTT
TRBV5-4,TRBJ1-1,.,.,CASSLERGVYTEAFF,TGTGCCAGCAGCTTGGAACGGGGGGTGTACACTGAAGCTTTCTTT
TRBV19,TRBJ1-1,.,.,CASSRNTEAFF,TGTGCCTCCTCCCGGAACACTGAAGCTTTCTTT
TRBV5-1,TRBJ2-3,.,TRBD2,CASSGTRGTDTQYF,TGCGCCAGCTCCGGGACGCGGGGGACAGATACGCAGTATTTT
TRBV4-2,TRBJ2-5,.,TRBD2,CASSQMVASGGAGETQYF,TGTGCCAGCAGCCAAATGGTGGCTTCCGGGGGGGCCGGTGAGACCCAGTACTTC
TRBV19,TRBJ1-1,once,TRBD1,CASRRGRSTEAFF,TGTGCCAGTAGGAGGGGGCGCTCAACTGAAGCTTTCTTT
TRBV28,TRBJ1-5,.,.,CASSFISGAGYQPQHF,TGTGCCAGCAGTTTTATTTCAGGGGCAGGGTATCAGCCCCAGCATTTT
TRBV6-2/TRBV6-3,TRBJ2-7,.,TRBD2,CASSYLAGASSYEQYF,TGTGCCAGCAGTTACTTAGCGGGGGCATCCTCCTACGAGCAGTACTTC
TRBV11-2,TRBJ2-1,.,TRBD2,CASSSGGLAGATPYNEQFF,TGTGCCAGCAGCTCGGGAGGACTAGCGGGGGCAACTCCCTACAATGAGCAGTTCTTC
TRBV28,TRBJ1-1,.,.,CASSSYHSTEAFF,TGTGCCAGCAGTTCCTACCATAGCACTGAAGCTTTCTTT
TRBV2,TRBJ1-5,few,TRBD1,CASSEGQGSLPQHF,TGTGCCAGCAGTGAAGGACAGGGGAGTCTGCCCCAGCATTTT